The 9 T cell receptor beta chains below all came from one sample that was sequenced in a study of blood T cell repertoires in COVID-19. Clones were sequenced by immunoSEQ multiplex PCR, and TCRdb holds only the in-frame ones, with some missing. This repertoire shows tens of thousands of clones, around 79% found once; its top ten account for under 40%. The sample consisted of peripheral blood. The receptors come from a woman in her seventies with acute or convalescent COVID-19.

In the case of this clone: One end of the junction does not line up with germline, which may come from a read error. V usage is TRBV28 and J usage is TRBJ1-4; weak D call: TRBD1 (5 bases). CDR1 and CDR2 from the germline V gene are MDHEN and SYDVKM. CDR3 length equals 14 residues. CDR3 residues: CASNLSGGRGKLFF. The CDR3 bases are TGTGCCAGCAATTTATCTGGAGGGAGGGGAAAACTGTTTTTT. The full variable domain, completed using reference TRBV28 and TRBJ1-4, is DVKVTQSSRYLVKRTGEKVFLECVQDMDHENMFWYRQDPGLGLRLIYFSYDVKMKEKGDIPEGYSVSREKKERFSLILESASTNQTSMYLCASNLSGGRGKLFFGSGTQLSVL.

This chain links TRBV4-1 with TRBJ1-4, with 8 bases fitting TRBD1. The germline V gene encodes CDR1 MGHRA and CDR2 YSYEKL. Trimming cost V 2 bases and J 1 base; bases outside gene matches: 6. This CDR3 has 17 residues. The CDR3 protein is CASSQTGGGITNEKLFF. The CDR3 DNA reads TGCGCCAGCAGCCAAACAGGGGGAGGGATAACTAATGAAAAACTGTTTTTT.

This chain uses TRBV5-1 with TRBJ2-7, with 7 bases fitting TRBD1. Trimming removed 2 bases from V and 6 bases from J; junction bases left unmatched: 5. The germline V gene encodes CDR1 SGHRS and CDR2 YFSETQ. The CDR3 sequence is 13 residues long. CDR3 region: CASSFPTGTEQYF. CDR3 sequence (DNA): TGCGCCAGCAGCTTCCCGACAGGGACCGAGCAGTACTTC.

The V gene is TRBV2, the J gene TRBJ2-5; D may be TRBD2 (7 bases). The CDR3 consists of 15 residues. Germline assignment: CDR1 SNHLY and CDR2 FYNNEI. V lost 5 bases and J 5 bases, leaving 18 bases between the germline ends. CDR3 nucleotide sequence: TGTGCCAGCAGTATCACGGGGGGCGCGTATGAGACCCAGTACTTC. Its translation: CASSITGGAYETQYF.

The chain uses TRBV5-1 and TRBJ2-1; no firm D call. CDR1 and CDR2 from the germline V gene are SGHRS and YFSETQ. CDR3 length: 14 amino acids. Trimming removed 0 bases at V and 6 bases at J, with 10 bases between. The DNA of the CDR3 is TGCGCCAGCAGCTTGGATGGCCGCCCCAATGAGCAGTTCTTC. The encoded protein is CASSLDGRPNEQFF.

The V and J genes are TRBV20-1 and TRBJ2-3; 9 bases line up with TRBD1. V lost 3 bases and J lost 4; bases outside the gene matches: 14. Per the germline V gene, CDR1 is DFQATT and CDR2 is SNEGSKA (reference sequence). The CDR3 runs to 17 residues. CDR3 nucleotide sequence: TGCAGTGCTAGTGGGACAGGGAAGGGTTGGGACCCAGATACGCAGTATTTT. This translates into CSASGTGKGWDPDTQYF.

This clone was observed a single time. The CDR3, as DNA: TGTGCCAGCAGTCGCCCAGATAGGACAGGCTATGGCTACACCTTC. It is translated as CASSRPDRTGYGYTF. The rearrangement links TRBV6-2 or TRBV6-3 to TRBJ1-2; 7 bases match TRBD1. Germline lookup yields CDR1 MNHEY and CDR2 SVGEGT. V was clipped by 5 bases and J by 4 bases; unmatched bases: 10. This CDR3 comprises 15 residues.

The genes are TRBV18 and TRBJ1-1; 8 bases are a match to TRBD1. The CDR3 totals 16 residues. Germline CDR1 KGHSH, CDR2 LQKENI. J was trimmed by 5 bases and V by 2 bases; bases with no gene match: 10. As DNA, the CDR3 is TGTGCCAGCTCACCAGTCAGGGGGCATTCGGGGACTGAAGCTTTCTTT. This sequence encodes CASSPVRGHSGTEAFF.

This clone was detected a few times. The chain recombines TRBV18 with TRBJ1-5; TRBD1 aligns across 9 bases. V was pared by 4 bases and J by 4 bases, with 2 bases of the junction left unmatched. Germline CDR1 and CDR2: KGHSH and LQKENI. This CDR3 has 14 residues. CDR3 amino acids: CASSRGTGNQPQHF. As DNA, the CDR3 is TGTGCCAGCTCACGGGGGACAGGGAATCAGCCCCAGCATTTT.